This T cell receptor (beta chain) was sequenced in a study of beta chain features in type 1 diabetes. Study results and caveats: In these data, an HLA type influence on TCRB rearrangement remained unresolved.

There are 13 residues in the CDR3. From germline, CDR1 is ENHRY and CDR2 SYGVKD. Between the trimmed V and J ends, which lost 2 bases and 6 bases, there was a span of 8 bases. Expressed TCRB transcripts were sequenced because the isolated RNA had all been reverse transcribed beforehand. For naive, central memory and regulatory T cell samples, reads averaged roughly 3.5 million. Sequencing was performed with immunoSEQ multiplex PCR; in TCRdb, only in-frame clones are kept and a portion is missing. The data show fewer than 250,000 clones, with more than 9% seen just once and about 0.037% held by the top ten. On this clone: Its antigen is unidentified.

The sequence was obtained from a woman under 30 in good health. V and J are TRBV10-3 and TRBJ2-1; no firm D call. The source material was naive CD4+ T cells from blood. CDR3 coding DNA: TGTGCCATCAGTGAGAACAGTTTCAATGAGCAGTTCTTC. Translation gives CAISENSFNEQFF.